Below are 24 T cell receptor beta chains sequenced from a single sample in a study of response to subunit inactivated influenza vaccine. MiXCR, applied by TCRdb to the RT-PCR reads, yields one record per CDR3 protein. The sample gives fewer than 750,000 distinct CDR3 sequences, around 15% of which show up once; around 10% is in the top ten. The material sequenced was PBMCs from blood, taken 11 to 12 days after vaccination. These receptors came from a middle-aged man who received an inactivated influenza vaccine.

The V and J genes are TRBV29-1 and TRBJ2-3, with 8 bases that match TRBD1. Per the germline V gene, CDR1 is SQVTM and CDR2 is ANQGSEA. Germline trimming cut 7 bases from V and 4 bases from J; bases unmatched to any gene: 7. The length of the CDR3 is 13 residues. CDR3 in amino acids: CSAMTGAADTQYF. The CDR3 DNA reads as TGCAGCGCCATGACAGGGGCGGCAGATACGCAGTATTTT.

This clonotype showed up many times. The chain combines TRBV12-3 or TRBV12-4 with TRBJ2-5; 10 nucleotides align to TRBD2. This CDR3 is 15 amino acids long. The trim removed 7 bases at V and 5 bases at J, leaving 10 bases unmatched. The CDR3 spells CASTKAGGPGETQYF. CDR3 in DNA: TGTGCCAGCACCAAAGCGGGAGGGCCAGGGGAGACCCAGTACTTC.

This clonotype has a handful of counts. J is TRBJ2-5 and V is TRBV5-1, with D maybe TRBD1 (6 bases). Trimming took 0 bases from V and 2 from J, leaving 14 bases between them. The length of the CDR3 is 16 residues. Germline V CDR1 and CDR2: SGHRS, YFSETQ. The CDR3 region is CASSLARQGRQETQYF. CDR3 DNA sequence: TGCGCCAGCAGCTTGGCCAGGCAGGGGAGACAAGAGACCCAGTACTTC.

DNA of the CDR3: TGTGCCAGCAGGGCCCTAGCGGGGGGGCGGCGAATATTAGGGGCCAACGTCCTGACTTTC. This sequence encodes CASRALAGGRRILGANVLTF. The V call is TRBV12-3 or TRBV12-4, the J call TRBJ2-6; 12 bases map to TRBD2. The junction had 16 bases not matched to a gene; V was cut back by 6 bases and J by 4 bases. CDR3 size: 20 residues.

This clonotype has more than one count but fewer than ten. The chain combines TRBV7-2 with TRBJ1-5, with D uncertain. This CDR3 has 15 residues. Germline V gives CDR1 SGHTA, CDR2 FQGNSA. Trimming shortened V by 3 bases and J by 0 bases, and 9 bases separated the two germline ends. The CDR3 bases are TGTGCCAGCAGCTTTACGGCTCATAGCAATCAGCCCCAGCATTTT. It codes for CASSFTAHSNQPQHF. Based on the CDR3 plus reference TRBV7-2 and TRBJ1-5, the full variable domain is GAGVSQSPSNKVTEKGKDVELRCDPISGHTALYWYRQSLGQGLEFLIYFQGNSAPDKSGLPSDRFSAERTGGSVSTLTIQRTQQEDSAVYLCASSFTAHSNQPQHFGDGTRLSIL.

The chain couples TRBV4-2 to TRBJ1-5, with D possibly matching TRBD1 (6 bases). The V gene lost 2 bases and the J gene lost 6 bases, with 14 bases spanning the gap. Per the germline V gene, CDR1 is LGHNA and CDR2 is YNFKEQ. The CDR3 is 15 amino acids. CDR3 nucleotides: TGTGCCAGCAGCCAAAACAGGGTGGAGAGTCAGCCCCAGCATTTT. This codes for CASSQNRVESQPQHF.

The rearrangement links TRBV2 to TRBJ2-1, with D possibly TRBD1 on 6 matching bases. The CDR3 is made up of 14 amino acids. CDR1 and CDR2 from the germline V gene are SNHLY and FYNNEI. V was pared by 5 bases and J by 2 bases, with 10 bases between. The chain's CDR3 is CASSQDRTYNEQFF. CDR3 nucleotides: TGTGCCAGCAGTCAAGACAGGACCTACAATGAGCAGTTCTTC.

The V and J genes are TRBV7-9 and TRBJ2-1, with D possibly matching TRBD2 (6 bases). Trimming stripped 5 bases from V and 7 bases from J, with 21 bases between. Germline values: CDR1 SEHNR, CDR2 FQNEAQ (reference sequence). CDR3 size: 16 residues. This chain's CDR3 is CASSPLAVWSANEQFF. The CDR3 DNA sequence: TGTGCCAGCAGCCCATTAGCGGTTTGGTCAGCGAATGAGCAGTTCTTC.

The V gene is TRBV20-1, the J gene TRBJ2-2; 9 bases align to TRBD2. With 1 base clipped from V and 3 bases from J, the junction kept 6 bases outside the gene matches. The CDR3 sequence is 16 residues long. CDR1 and CDR2 (germline): DFQATT, SNEGSKA (reference sequence). CDR3 nucleotides: TGCAGTGCTAGAGTATCGCTAGCGGGGCACACCGGGGAGCTGTTTTTT. This translates into CSARVSLAGHTGELFF.

This clonotype was seen at least ten times. The chain links TRBV5-1 to TRBJ2-5, with 7 bases fitting TRBD2. The V gene end was trimmed by 0 bases and the J gene end by 3 bases; junction bases not matched to a gene: 8. CDR1 SGHRS and CDR2 YFSETQ come from the germline V gene. The CDR3 has 16 residues. The CDR3 protein is CASSLGSAGAEETQYF. CDR3 nucleotides: TGCGCCAGCAGCTTGGGTTCGGCGGGAGCCGAAGAGACCCAGTACTTC.

The gene calls are TRBV20-1 and TRBJ1-6, with 7 nucleotides matching TRBD1. The germline gives CDR1 DFQATT, CDR2 SNEGSKA (reference sequence). The CDR3 covers 17 residues. The CDR3 region is CCARDRTGDRQFSPLHF. The CDR3 bases are TGCTGCGCTAGAGACAGGACAGGCGATCGACAATTTTCACCCCTCCACTTT.

This clonotype showed up many times. The gene calls are TRBV6-2 or TRBV6-3 and TRBJ2-1, with D tentatively TRBD1 or TRBD2 (6 bases each). V was clipped by 5 bases and J by 4 bases, with 21 bases between them. The CDR3 spans 17 residues. Germline CDR1 MNHEY, CDR2 SVGEGT. CDR3 loop: CASSIIGGGRLYNEQFF. CDR3 in DNA: TGTGCCAGCAGTATAATAGGGGGAGGCCGATTATACAATGAGCAGTTCTTC.

The table lists this clonotype with a few counts. CDR3 sequence: CASTPNPWEGEKLFF. CDR3 nucleotide sequence: TGTGCCAGCACCCCGAACCCCTGGGAAGGTGAAAAACTGTTTTTT. The rearrangement links TRBV9 to TRBJ1-4; D gene unclear. Trimming cost V 6 bases and J 7 bases, with 19 bases left between them. The CDR3 has 15 residues. Germline CDR1 and CDR2: SGDLS and YYNGEE.

In its sample, this clonotype was seen a few times. V and J are TRBV7-2 and TRBJ2-5; D remains ambiguous. Deletions cut 8 bases from V and 3 bases from J, with 13 bases between. CDR1 is SGHTA, CDR2 FQGNSA, per germline. The CDR3 sequence is 13 residues long. Written as DNA, the CDR3 is TGTGCCAGCTGTAAATCAGTGAAAGAGACCCAGTACTTC. Protein product: CASCKSVKETQYF. The full variable domain, rest sourced from reference TRBV7-2 and TRBJ2-5, is GAGVSQSPSNKVTEKGKDVELRCDPISGHTALYWYRQSLGQGLEFLIYFQGNSAPDKSGLPSDRFSAERTGGSVSTLTIQRTQQEDSAVYLCASCKSVKETQYFGPGTRLLVL.

This clonotype was observed many times. The chain combines TRBV3-1 with TRBJ2-3; TRBD1 might be the D (5 bases). Germline lookup yields CDR1 LGHDT and CDR2 YNNKEL (reference sequence). Trimming left V 0 bases short and J 6 bases short, with 13 bases between. This CDR3 contains 15 residues. DNA for the CDR3: TGTGCCAGCAGCCAAGATAGGGGCCCGGGTGATACGCAGTATTTT. Encoded protein: CASSQDRGPGDTQYF.

In its sample, this clonotype was seen a few times. The J gene is TRBJ2-7, the V gene TRBV20-1, with 8 bases that match TRBD2. With 6 bases clipped from V and 3 bases from J, the junction kept 4 bases outside the gene matches. Germline CDR1 reads DFQATT; CDR2 reads SNEGSKA (reference sequence). The CDR3 contains 12 residues. CDR3 sequence reads: CSAPSGSYEQYF. Here the CDR3 DNA reads TGCAGTGCACCCAGCGGGAGCTACGAGCAGTACTTC.

The chain employs TRBV5-6 and TRBJ2-5, with a possible D match to TRBD1 (6 bases). CDR3 length equals 12 residues. Germline V CDR1 and CDR2: SGHDT, YYEEEE. V was shortened by 7 bases and J by 4 bases, with 11 bases between the two germline ends. In nucleotides, the CDR3 is TGTGCCAGCCAACAGGGCCTAGAGACCCAGTACTTC. Its translation is CASQQGLETQYF.

The table lists this clonotype with a few counts. The V call is TRBV20-1, the J call TRBJ2-1, with TRBD2 as a possible D gene (6 bases). The germline CDR1 and CDR2 sequences are DFQATT and SNEGSKA (reference sequence). The CDR3 has 16 amino acids. The V and J ends lost 0 bases and 4 bases respectively, with 16 bases between them. CDR3 amino acids: CSARDPSGRGYNEQFF. CDR3 in DNA: TGCAGTGCTAGAGATCCCAGCGGTCGGGGGTACAATGAGCAGTTCTTC.

This clonotype was recorded a few times. V gene TRBV11-2 combines with J gene TRBJ1-6, with 7 bases identical to TRBD1. This CDR3 spans 15 amino acids. Germline V gene data show CDR1 as SGHAT and CDR2 as FQNNGV. The junction had 5 bases not matched to a gene; V was cut back by 1 base and J by 8 bases. This CDR3 reads CASSLVSRGYSPLHF. As DNA, the CDR3 is TGTGCCAGCAGCTTAGTTTCCAGGGGGTATTCACCCCTCCACTTT.

The J gene is TRBJ1-1, the V gene TRBV5-1; D might be TRBD1 (5 bases). CDR3 length: 12 residues. Germline V gene lookup returns CDR1 SGHRS and CDR2 YFSETQ. V was trimmed by 0 bases and J by 7 bases, leaving 7 bases between them. CDR3 nucleotide sequence: TGCGCCAGCAGCTTGGGGGGACTTGAAGCTTTCTTT. Translating gives CASSLGGLEAFF.

The chain employs TRBV28 and TRBJ2-7, with D possibly matching TRBD2 (5 bases). The CDR3 is 14 residues long. Germline V gives CDR1 MDHEN, CDR2 SYDVKM. V was trimmed by 0 bases and J by 3 bases, leaving 9 bases between them. The CDR3 DNA follows: TGTGCCAGCAGTTTATGGTCCGGGAACTACGAGCAGTACTTC. It yields the protein CASSLWSGNYEQYF.

The chain carries TRBV20-1 and TRBJ1-1; TRBD1 agrees at 7 bases. V dropped 0 bases and J dropped 6; count of bases not matched to a gene: 19. The CDR3 covers 18 residues. Germline CDR1 reads DFQATT; CDR2 reads SNEGSKA (reference sequence). DNA of the CDR3: TGCAGTGCTAGAGATATTGGGGACGGGGCAGGGGGATTCGCTGAAGCTTTCTTT. This gives the protein CSARDIGDGAGGFAEAFF.

This clonotype showed up just once. The chain combines TRBV4-1 with TRBJ2-5; 9 nucleotides line up with TRBD1. CDR3 length: 16 amino acids. V lost 1 base and J lost 1; bases outside the gene matches: 4. Germline lookup yields CDR1 MGHRA and CDR2 YSYEKL. The CDR3 bases are TGCGCCAGCAGCCAAGGGGGGACAGGGATCCAAGAGACCCAGTACTTC. Its translation is CASSQGGTGIQETQYF.

V is TRBV20-1 and J is TRBJ2-2, with 9 bases matching TRBD1. Germline V gene data show CDR1 as DFQATT and CDR2 as SNEGSKA (reference sequence). This CDR3 has 14 amino acids. The V segment lost 4 bases and the J segment 6 bases; nucleotides outside the gene matches: 6. CDR3 sequence (DNA): TGCAGTGCTACACAGGGGGCGCGGTCCGGGGAGCTGTTTTTT. This translates into CSATQGARSGELFF.